This TCR beta chain came from a study of T cell responses to AZD1222 COVID-19 vaccine. Broader study findings: The number of AZD1222 recipients seropositive at baseline was only 5 to 7. Spike-specific TCRs gained breadth and depth after people received two AZD1222 doses.

A remark on this clone: Its antigen is unidentified.

This CDR3 is built from 14 residues. Trimming took 3 bases from V and 0 from J, leaving 9 bases between them. Germline V gene data show CDR1 as SGHDT and CDR2 as YYEEEE. The table came from immunoSEQ multiplex PCR; TCRdb's copy has only in-frame clones and leaves some out. The table records 85,000 to 90,000 clones, about 86% of them present only once. The chain carries TRBV5-6 and TRBJ2-5; D may be TRBD1 (6 bases). The clonotype comes from an adult in good health. Sequencing used peripheral blood, obtained on day 0 of MenACWY control vaccination. In DNA form, the CDR3 reads TGTGCCAGCAGCTCGGGGACATACCAAGAGACCCAGTACTTC. Protein: CASSSGTYQETQYF.